What follows describes a single T cell receptor beta chain. What antigen it recognizes has not been identified. No qualities accompany the bases; no much larger clone lies one base away. This sample is part of a study of cytomegalovirus exposure and HLA in healthy donors (dated by TCRdb to the late 2010s). Context from the whole study: An earlier analysis of 587 of the donors reported about 280 Gb of sequence data and 90 million to 120 million unique TCR beta sequences obtained from around 190 million T cells. Both class I and class II loci were covered by HLA typing, at four-digit resolution. The study aimed to test whether signatures of past pathogen exposure could be identified by cataloging public T cell receptors. Using immunosequencing, the study profiled T cell repertoires from around 680 subjects and related those repertoires to cytomegalovirus serostatus. Rather than using new phenotypic data, the later analysis identified candidate immune exposures from TCR beta sequences and from how often those sequences occurred across donors. Across about 380 genotyped donors of the cohort, an average of approximately 240,000 unique TCR beta nucleotide sequences per donor were sequenced, and roughly 18% of those sequences were non-productive. The study combined high-throughput TCR immunosequencing, statistical association of individual TCRs with disease status, and machine learning to predict cytomegalovirus infection status. Genome-wide SNP genotypes for about three fifths of the roughly 670 donors were used in a later genetic analysis, which treated that subset as a discovery cohort. Of the roughly 410 genotyped donors, less than 90% were placed in the genetic ancestry cluster associated with self-reported Caucasian donors. Every repertoire in the discovery cohort had been generated on one and the same sequencing platform. A later analysis re-examined previously published TCR beta repertoires from more than 550 donors and added high-resolution HLA genotyping to investigate patterns of TCR occurrence. Four or five DR-DQ haplotypes were handled as single units for association and clustering, since linkage in the cohort was strong. In addition to the first cohort of about 650 subjects, a separate validation cohort of 120 different subjects was used. Approximately 330 gigabases of sequencing data and around 85 million unique TCR sequences made up an early release that covered under 750 HLA-typed donors. An earlier analysis of around 580 of the donors used high-throughput TCR beta sequencing to judge whether each TCR beta V gene segment behaved as functional or pseudogenic. Typing coverage differed by locus: A, B, C, DRB1 and DQB1 were typed in roughly 620-630 donors, DQA1 in around 500, DPA1 in nearly 610, and DPB1 in approximately 450. Donor age, sex, ethnicity and CMV serostatus were collected together with the repertoire data. Summary of the overall study and its limitations: Because some donors lacked HLA typing at each locus, the association tests relied only on the typed subset. Several of the top co-occurrence clusters appeared to be linked to parvovirus B19, influenza, CMV and Epstein-Barr virus, according to a later analysis. This cohort had only TCR beta chains sequenced, and the lack of alpha or paired-chain data limited which features could be detected. At a false discovery rate of 0.05, a later analysis linked around 15,000 TCR beta sequences to specific HLA alleles. Most TCR sequences were observed very rarely across donors, whereas some public TCRs were present in many individuals. Because counts were too low, roughly 16 rarely observed V segments, including chromosome 9 orphons, were left out of the earlier analysis of 500 to 750 of the donors. In a later analysis, TCR association rates were found to vary across HLA loci, with the most associated TCRs seen for DRB1 alleles and the fewest for HLA-C alleles. A further reported finding was that TCR beta sequences accurately predicted the HLA-A and HLA-B alleles for most subjects in the first cohort. A cluster of highly shared sequence variants was judged likely to represent a technical artifact of the sequencing pipeline. In an earlier analysis of approximately 590 of the donors, most TCR beta V segments appeared in productive rearrangements about 87% or about 30% of the time, broadly matching IMGT annotations. In a later genetic analysis, a missense DCLRE1C variant was associated with V-gene and J-gene trimming of TCR beta chains, and the association was replicated in an independent cohort. The authors suggested that the approach could potentially be extended to other disease states and immunological phenotypes. Linkage disequilibrium might explain the correlated functional status among segregating V segments, but an unknown experimental factor could not be excluded. Immune exposure information for the cohort was limited to CMV serostatus. In a later genetic analysis, fewer N-insertions in productive TCRs were reported among donors in an Asian-associated ancestry cluster than the roughly 700-donor mean. In vitro tests confirmed that three of the cytomegalovirus-associated TCR beta chains recognize cytomegalovirus antigens. In a later analysis, HLA-associated TCR beta chains were found to be more clonally expanded and to have lower generation probabilities than equally common non-associated chains. In a later analysis, most CMV-associated TCR beta chains were found to appear HLA-restricted, with HLA associations seemingly driven largely by CMV exposure. Presence/absence analyses assumed roughly uniform sequencing depth across donors, an assumption that may not hold. Some IMGT-functional V segments, including TRBV6-2 and TRBV6-3, could not be distinguished by the 87-base-pair reads and were therefore excluded. Strong co-occurrence of HLA alleles, especially DR and DQ, made assigning TCR associations to individual alleles difficult. The study gave a list of under 200 TCR beta chains associated with cytomegalovirus. The classifier was reported to diagnose cytomegalovirus status with high specificity and sensitivity in both the original cohort and the validation cohort.

Library prep was done by the immunoSEQ multiplex PCR assay. The multiplex PCR relied on a mix of 60 forward primers for TCR Vbeta segments and 13 reverse primers for TCR Jbeta segments. Amplification of the CDR3 region of rearranged TCR beta genes was performed with a multiplex PCR assay on genomic DNA. The amplified TCR beta libraries were sequenced on the Illumina HiSeq System as 87-base-pair reads. For the original study's pipeline: A later analysis tallied some 79 million unique TCR beta chains across the 666 repertoires, and roughly 11 million of those chains were shared by two or more donors. To remove PCR and sequencing errors, raw reads were error-corrected and collapsed into unique sequences using a nearest-neighbor algorithm that merged closely related sequences. CDR3 sequences were aligned to IMGT reference sequences to assign V, D and J gene segments. Each retained sequence needed at least a six-nucleotide match to both a V gene segment and a J gene segment. Rearrangements were classified as productive when the CDR3 lacked stop codons and remained in frame with V and J, and all other rearrangements were classified as non-productive. Following IMGT convention, CDR3 was defined as the stretch from the second conserved V-encoded cysteine to the conserved J-encoded phenylalanine. The earlier analysis of about 610 of the donors excluded sequences that lacked an unambiguous match to a single V gene segment. In an earlier analysis of 587 of the donors, V segments were called functional above 56.7% productive rearrangements and were called segregating when the between-donor standard deviation exceeded 5%. A statistical classification framework was developed to diagnose cytomegalovirus status using the catalog of TCR beta chain sequences. A later analysis assigned V and J genes by comparing TCR nucleotide sequences with IMGT/GENE-DB human TR gene sequences. A later analysis assigned CDR3 sequences and most-parsimonious VDJ recombination scenarios with the TCRdist pipeline. In a later analysis, each TCR beta chain was defined by its CDR3 amino acid sequence together with its V-gene family, and reads lacking a unique V-gene family were excluded. A later analysis removed 592 highly shared, low-generation-probability nucleotide sequences to deal with suspected cross-contamination and a sequencing artifact. In a later analysis, a clonal expansion index was calculated for each public chain from normalized within-repertoire ranks of inferred template counts. In a later analysis, generation probabilities were computed using a VDJ recombination model fitted to out-of-frame rearrangements, and the results were checked against IGoR. Hypergeometric tests were used in a later analysis to score TCR-TCR, TCR-HLA and TCR-CMV co-occurrence, with a repertoire-size bias correction applied to the TCR pairs. To estimate false discovery rates, a later analysis permuted the HLA or CMV assignments 20 times. A later analysis grouped co-occurring TCRs with DBSCAN, adding TCRdist sequence similarity when clustering within HLA-allele-positive subsets. Repertoires with fewer than 30,000 or more than 120,000 public chains were left out of co-occurrence clustering, as were about five repertoires with anomalous nucleotide sharing. Held by TCRdb, this immuneACCESS table contains in-frame sequences only and omits some clones. Under half of the omission traces to an unresolved V gene where checked; the cause of the rest is unknown. The V and J calls and the clone size are those of that table, but D and trimming were determined from the DNA. The sample data list around 49,000 clones, and 60% to 85% of these were observed just once. The top ten hold 8.1% of the sample.

The cohort consisted of 666 healthy bone marrow donors. All cohort members were sampled while nominally healthy, although unrecorded immune exposures were likely present. The donor was CMV seropositive and was included in the group of 270 or so seropositive cohort members. A peripheral blood sample was collected from each donor, and TCR beta sequencing was performed on peripheral blood mononuclear cells. The Qiagen DNeasy Blood Extraction Kit was used to extract genomic DNA from the blood cell samples. The trim is 5 bases for V and 1 base for J, with a gap of 10 bases between the germline ends. The CDR3, cysteine through phenylalanine, is 14 amino acids long. Just CDR3 DNA is preserved here, 42 bases in frame from base 1. CDR1 and CDR2 were assigned from the germline V gene as SGHRS and YFSETQ.

The specimen was PBMCs. The chain is made from TRBV5-1 and TRBJ2-1, with a weak D call of TRBD2 (5 bases match). The sequence was collected from a man under 40 in good health and CMV-seropositive. DNA sequence: TGCGCCAGCAGTCGGGAAGATTCCTACAATGAGCAGTTCTTC. Its translation reads: CASSREDSYNEQFF.